This is a list of T cell receptor beta chains from one sample in a study of blood T cells in healthy people across ages. TCRdb independently ran MiXCR on the 5' RACE reads; one entry per CDR3 protein. Of approximately 730,000 distinct CDR3 sequences listed, roughly 45% are singletons. Input material: blood. The receptors shown here come from an older woman in good health. The CDR3 runs from the conserved cysteine through the conserved F or W. D genes are given only for firm matches. Clone sizes are given selectively: once, few, many, or a class where the clone is expanded.

CDR3aa,CDR3nt,d_gene,j_gene,abundance,v_gene
CASSYLGTGGTDTQYF,TGTGCCAGCAGTTATCTTGGGACAGGAGGCACAGATACGCAGTATTTT,TRBD1,TRBJ2-3,.,TRBV6-2/TRBV6-3
CASSETYHSYNEQFF,TGTGCCAGCAGCGAAACGTACCATTCCTACAATGAGCAGTTCTTC,.,TRBJ2-1,few,TRBV9
CASSYSTPGGTDTQYF,TGTGCCAGCAGTTACTCGACGCCGGGGGGTACAGATACGCAGTATTTT,TRBD2,TRBJ2-3,few,TRBV6-5
CASSLLVYQETQYF,TGTGCCAGCAGTCTTCTAGTATACCAAGAGACCCAGTACTTC,.,TRBJ2-5,.,TRBV12-3/TRBV12-4
CSAIPAKGAGNEQFF,TGCAGTGCTATTCCGGCGAAGGGGGCGGGGAATGAGCAGTTCTTC,.,TRBJ2-1,.,TRBV20-1
CASSTSGRIHGEQYF,TGTGCCAGCAGCACGAGCGGGAGGATCCACGGCGAGCAGTACTTC,TRBD2,TRBJ2-7,few,TRBV7-2
CASSGDRGQNEQYF,TGTGCCAGCAGTGGCGACAGGGGTCAAAATGAGCAGTACTTC,TRBD1,TRBJ2-5,.,TRBV11-2
CSVEADRDRQYF,TGCAGCGTTGAAGCCGACAGGGATCGGCAGTACTTC,TRBD1,TRBJ2-5,.,TRBV29-1
CASNISGGDADEQYF,TGTGCCAGCAACATTAGTGGGGGGGATGCGGACGAGCAGTACTTC,TRBD2,TRBJ2-7,.,TRBV28
CASSLPPPRDYNEQFF,TGTGCCAGCAGCTTACCTCCTCCGCGGGATTACAATGAGCAGTTCTTC,.,TRBJ2-1,few,TRBV11-1
CSGQGAYNEQFF,TGCAGCGGGCAGGGAGCTTACAATGAGCAGTTCTTC,.,TRBJ2-1,.,TRBV29-1
CASSQDTSGGGYEQYF,TGTGCCAGCAGCCAAGATACTAGCGGGGGAGGGTACGAGCAGTACTTC,TRBD2,TRBJ2-7,.,TRBV4-2
CSVQPGQGDAYF,TGCAGCGTGCAACCGGGACAGGGTGATGCGTACTTC,TRBD1,TRBJ2-4,.,TRBV29-1
CATSDFGGTLDTQYF,TGTGCCACCAGTGATTTTGGCGGTACCCTGGATACGCAGTATTTT,.,TRBJ2-3,.,TRBV24-1
CASSPGRGSNEQFF,TGTGCCAGCAGCCCCGGAAGGGGGTCAAATGAGCAGTTCTTC,.,TRBJ2-1,.,TRBV11-3
CASSSKEGAASYTF,TGTGCCAGCAGTTCTAAGGAGGGGGCGGCTAGCTACACCTTC,TRBD1,TRBJ1-2,.,TRBV12-3/TRBV12-4
CASSQDRGQQFF,TGTGCCAGCAGCCAGGACAGGGGGCAGCAGTTCTTC,TRBD1,TRBJ2-1,.,TRBV3-1
CASSPTRQSLGGYTF,TGTGCCAGCAGCCCCACGCGGCAGTCCTTGGGAGGCTACACCTTC,.,TRBJ1-2,few,TRBV3-1
CASAPTEYEQYF,TGTGCCAGCGCACCGACAGAGTACGAGCAGTACTTC,.,TRBJ2-7,.,TRBV18
CAWREGVANYGYTF,TGTGCCTGGAGGGAGGGGGTCGCTAACTATGGCTACACCTTC,.,TRBJ1-2,.,TRBV30
CASSRGTSGEQFF,TGTGCCAGCAGCAGAGGGACTAGCGGAGAGCAGTTCTTC,TRBD2,TRBJ2-1,.,TRBV3-1
CSARQTLAGLYGYTF,TGCAGTGCTAGACAAACCCTGGCAGGGCTCTATGGCTACACCTTC,.,TRBJ1-2,.,TRBV20-1
CASSSKDRGDTGELFF,TGTGCCAGCAGTAGCAAAGACAGGGGGGACACCGGGGAGCTGTTTTTT,TRBD1,TRBJ2-2,.,TRBV6-5
CASSQIGGRGSFYEQYF,TGTGCCAGCAGCCAAATAGGGGGTCGAGGGTCCTTCTACGAGCAGTACTTC,.,TRBJ2-7,.,TRBV14
CASISGDPGETQYF,TGTGCCAGCATTTCAGGGGACCCAGGGGAGACCCAGTACTTC,.,TRBJ2-5,.,TRBV12-3/TRBV12-4
CASSLGPGPGTEAFF,TGTGCCAGCAGCTTAGGCCCAGGGCCGGGGACTGAAGCTTTCTTT,.,TRBJ1-1,.,TRBV13
CARTLGREQYF,TGTGCCAGAACCCTGGGAAGAGAGCAGTACTTC,.,TRBJ2-5,few,TRBV19
CASSRGADTEAFF,TGTGCCAGCAGCCGGGGGGCCGACACTGAAGCTTTCTTT,.,TRBJ1-1,few,TRBV3-1
CASSDLGGGPRWDEQFF,TGTGCCAGCAGTGACCTCGGGGGAGGGCCTCGATGGGATGAGCAGTTCTTC,TRBD2,TRBJ2-1,.,TRBV6-2/TRBV6-3
CSAREDRGYNEQFF,TGCAGTGCTAGAGAGGACAGGGGGTACAATGAGCAGTTCTTC,TRBD1,TRBJ2-1,few,TRBV20-1
CASSLPEKSYEQYF,TGTGCCAGCAGCTTGCCGGAGAAATCCTACGAGCAGTACTTC,.,TRBJ2-7,few,TRBV7-9
CSALGLGDNEQFF,TGCAGTGCTCTAGGACTGGGGGATAATGAGCAGTTCTTC,.,TRBJ2-1,.,TRBV20-1
CASSSWTLTGEKLFF,TGTGCCAGCAGTTCCTGGACGCTAACGGGAGAAAAACTGTTTTTT,.,TRBJ1-4,.,TRBV7-9
CATDDNQETQYF,TGTGCCACGGACGACAACCAAGAGACCCAGTACTTC,.,TRBJ2-5,few,TRBV7-6
CASSKRNEQFF,TGTGCCAGCAGCAAGCGCAATGAGCAGTTCTTC,.,TRBJ2-1,many,TRBV14
CVSSRRTTGTGDEQYF,TGTGTCAGCAGCCGCAGAACAACCGGGACAGGGGACGAGCAGTACTTC,TRBD1,TRBJ2-7,.,TRBV3-1
CASSQVAGQETQYF,TGTGCCAGCAGCCAAGTCGCAGGCCAAGAGACCCAGTACTTC,.,TRBJ2-5,.,TRBV4-2
CASAGTGNQPQHF,TGTGCCAGCGCGGGGACGGGCAATCAGCCCCAGCATTTT,.,TRBJ1-5,few,TRBV7-2
CASSSDGPYTQYF,TGTGCCAGCAGCTCGGACGGCCCCTATACGCAGTATTTT,.,TRBJ2-3,.,TRBV7-3
CASSFHPGGRLAGYNEQFF,TGTGCCAGCAGTTTCCATCCCGGGGGCCGACTAGCGGGTTACAATGAGCAGTTCTTC,TRBD2,TRBJ2-1,.,TRBV6-2/TRBV6-3
CASSQEARKNTEAFF,TGTGCCAGCAGCCAAGAGGCCAGGAAGAACACTGAAGCTTTCTTT,.,TRBJ1-1,.,TRBV3-1
CASSKVGSPREQFF,TGTGCCAGCAGCAAGGTTGGCAGCCCTCGAGAGCAGTTCTTC,.,TRBJ2-1,.,TRBV21-1
CAISEHTEAFF,TGTGCCATCAGTGAGCACACTGAAGCTTTCTTT,.,TRBJ1-1,.,TRBV10-3
CASSQGYQGSNEQFF,TGTGCCAGCAGCCAAGGGTACCAGGGATCCAATGAGCAGTTCTTC,.,TRBJ2-1,.,TRBV14
CASRIAGGSTDTQYF,TGTGCCAGCAGAATAGCGGGAGGAAGCACAGATACGCAGTATTTT,TRBD2,TRBJ2-3,few,TRBV7-3
CASSQNLQGSGQPQHF,TGTGCCAGCAGCCAGAACTTACAGGGCTCGGGTCAGCCCCAGCATTTT,.,TRBJ1-5,few,TRBV12-3/TRBV12-4
CASSFDSSYNEQFF,TGTGCCAGCAGCTTTGACAGCTCCTACAATGAGCAGTTCTTC,.,TRBJ2-1,many,TRBV7-2
CASSLDLEVANYGYTF,TGTGCCAGCAGCTTAGATCTAGAGGTAGCCAACTATGGCTACACCTTC,.,TRBJ1-2,.,TRBV7-2
CASSPDRATDTQYF,TGTGCCAGCTCCCCTGATAGGGCGACAGATACGCAGTATTTT,.,TRBJ2-3,.,TRBV27